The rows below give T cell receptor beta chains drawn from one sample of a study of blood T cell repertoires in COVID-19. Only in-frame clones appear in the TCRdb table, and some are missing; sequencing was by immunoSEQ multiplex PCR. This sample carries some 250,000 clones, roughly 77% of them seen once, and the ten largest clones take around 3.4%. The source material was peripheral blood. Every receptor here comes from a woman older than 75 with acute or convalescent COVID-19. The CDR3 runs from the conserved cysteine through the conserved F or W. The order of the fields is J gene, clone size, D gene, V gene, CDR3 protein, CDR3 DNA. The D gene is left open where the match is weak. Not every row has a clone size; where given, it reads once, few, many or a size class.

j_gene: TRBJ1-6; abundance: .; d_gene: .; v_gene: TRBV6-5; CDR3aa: CASRTTGYNSPLHF; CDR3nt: TGTGCCAGCAGAACGACAGGCTATAATTCACCCCTCCACTTT
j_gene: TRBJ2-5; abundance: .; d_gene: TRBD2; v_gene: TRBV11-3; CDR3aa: CASSAGASGGAETQYF; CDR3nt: TGTGCCAGCAGCGCAGGGGCTAGCGGGGGTGCGGAGACCCAGTACTTC
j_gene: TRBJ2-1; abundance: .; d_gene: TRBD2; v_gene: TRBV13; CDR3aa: CASSFRLAVRHEQFF; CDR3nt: TGTGCCAGCAGCTTTCGTCTAGCGGTTCGGCATGAGCAGTTCTTC
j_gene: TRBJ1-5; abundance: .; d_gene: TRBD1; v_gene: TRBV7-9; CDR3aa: CASSLEGQGGQPQHF; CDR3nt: TGTGCCAGCAGCTTAGAAGGCCAGGGGGGTCAGCCCCAGCATTTT
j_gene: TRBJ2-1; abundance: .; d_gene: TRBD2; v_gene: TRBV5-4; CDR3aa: CASSLTSGRVVGEQFF; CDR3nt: TGTGCCAGCAGTTTGACTAGCGGGAGGGTCGTCGGTGAGCAGTTCTTC
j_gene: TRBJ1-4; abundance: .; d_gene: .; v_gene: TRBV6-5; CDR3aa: CASSPTGTNEKLFF; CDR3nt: TGTGCCAGCAGTCCCACAGGGACGAATGAAAAACTGTTTTTT
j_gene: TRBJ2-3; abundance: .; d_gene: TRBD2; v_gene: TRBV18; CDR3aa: CASSLQPFRLAGSTDTQYF; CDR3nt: TGTGCCAGCTCACTCCAACCATTCCGACTAGCGGGGAGCACAGATACGCAGTATTTT
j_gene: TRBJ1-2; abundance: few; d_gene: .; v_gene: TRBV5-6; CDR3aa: CASSLASGIGGYTF; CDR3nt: TGTGCCAGCAGCTTGGCCTCCGGGATTGGCGGCTACACCTTC
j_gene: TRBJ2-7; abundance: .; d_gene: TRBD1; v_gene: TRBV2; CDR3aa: CATKGGQVGNEQYF; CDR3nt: TGTGCCACCAAGGGGGGACAGGTGGGGAACGAGCAGTACTTC
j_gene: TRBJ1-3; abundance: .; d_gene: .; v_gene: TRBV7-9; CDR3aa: CASSFSGVGNTIYF; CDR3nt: TGTGCCAGCAGCTTCTCAGGCGTTGGAAACACCATATATTTT
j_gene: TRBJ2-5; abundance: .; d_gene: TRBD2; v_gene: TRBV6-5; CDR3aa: CASSYSPAGGPVTQYF; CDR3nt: TGTGCCAGCAGTTACTCGCCAGCGGGAGGGCCTGTGACCCAGTACTTC
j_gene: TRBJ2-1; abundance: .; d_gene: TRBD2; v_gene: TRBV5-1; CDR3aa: CASSLLAGENNEQFF; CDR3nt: TGCGCCAGCAGCTTACTAGCGGGAGAGAACAATGAGCAGTTCTTC
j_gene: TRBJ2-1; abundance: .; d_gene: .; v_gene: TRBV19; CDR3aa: CASSIRGRAGSYNEQFF; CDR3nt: TGTGCCAGTAGTATCCGGGGTCGGGCGGGGAGCTACAATGAGCAGTTCTTC
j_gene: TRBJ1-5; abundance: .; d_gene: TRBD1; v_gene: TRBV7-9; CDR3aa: CASSSTGDQPQHF; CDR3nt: TGTGCCAGCAGCTCGACAGGGGATCAGCCCCAGCATTTT
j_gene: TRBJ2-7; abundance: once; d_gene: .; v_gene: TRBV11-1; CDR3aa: CASSLASGPYEQYF; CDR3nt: TGTGCCAGCAGCTTAGCAAGCGGGCCCTACGAGCAGTACTTC
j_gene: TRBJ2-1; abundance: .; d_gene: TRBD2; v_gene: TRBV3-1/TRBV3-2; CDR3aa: CASSLGLAVHNEQFF; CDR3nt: TGTGCCAGCAGCCTCGGACTAGCGGTACACAATGAGCAGTTCTTC
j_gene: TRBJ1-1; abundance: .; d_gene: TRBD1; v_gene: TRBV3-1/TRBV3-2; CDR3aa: CASSPGQRTEAFF; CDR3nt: TGTGCCAGCAGCCCGGGACAGCGCACTGAAGCTTTCTTT
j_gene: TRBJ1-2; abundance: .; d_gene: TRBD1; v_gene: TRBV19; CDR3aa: CASSIKGQGGHYGYTF; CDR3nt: TGTGCCAGTAGTATTAAGGGACAGGGGGGACACTATGGCTACACCTTC